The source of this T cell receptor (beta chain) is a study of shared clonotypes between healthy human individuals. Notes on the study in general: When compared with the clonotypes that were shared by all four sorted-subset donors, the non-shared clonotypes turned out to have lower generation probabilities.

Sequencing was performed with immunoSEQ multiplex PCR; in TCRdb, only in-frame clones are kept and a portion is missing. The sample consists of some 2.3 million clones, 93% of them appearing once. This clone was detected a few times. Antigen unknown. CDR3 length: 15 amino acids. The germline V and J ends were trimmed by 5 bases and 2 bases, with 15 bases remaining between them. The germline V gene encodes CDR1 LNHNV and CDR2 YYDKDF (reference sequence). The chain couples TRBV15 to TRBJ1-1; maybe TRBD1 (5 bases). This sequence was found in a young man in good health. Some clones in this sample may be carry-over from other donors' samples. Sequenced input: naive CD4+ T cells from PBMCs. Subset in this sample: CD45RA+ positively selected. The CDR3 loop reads CATSAIGTSNTEAFF. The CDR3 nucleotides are TGTGCCACCAGCGCTATAGGGACTTCAAACACTGAAGCTTTCTTT. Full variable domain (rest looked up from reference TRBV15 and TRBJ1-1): DAMVIQNPRYQVTQFGKPVTLSCSQTLNHNVMYWYQQKSSQAPKLLFHYYDKDFNNEADTPDNFQSRRPNTSFCFLDIRSPGLGDTAMYLCATSAIGTSNTEAFFGQGTRLTVV.